This T cell receptor (beta chain) was captured in a study of blood T cell repertoires in COVID-19. Study details: Sample material is recorded as cDNA or gDNA derived from T cells, B-cell-depleted T cells, or PBMCs.

Original processing notes: How many nucleated cells were present was estimated from reference gene primer amplification. The assay was immunoSEQ multiplex PCR, and TCRdb's table has in-frame clones only and misses some. Clonal size and the V and J genes are those of that table, whereas D and trimming came from the DNA. The sample lists some 87,000 clones, about four fifths occurring once. In its sample, this clone was seen once. Sequencing input: peripheral blood. The TCR originated in a woman aged 80 or over with active or convalescent COVID-19.

CDR3 bases: TGCGCCAGCAGCCAAGATCTACTTTATGAGCAGTTCTTC. It translates to CASSQDLLYEQFF. This sequence joins TRBV4-1 and TRBJ2-1; D unresolved. The length of the CDR3 is 13 residues. V lost 0 bases, J lost 8 bases, and 8 bases lay in between. CDR1 is MGHRA and CDR2 is YSYEKL in the germline V gene.